A selection of T cell receptor beta chains follows, all from one sample in a study of blood T cell repertoires in COVID-19. The data were produced by immunoSEQ multiplex PCR, yet TCRdb's version contains in-frame clones alone and is incomplete. The table includes about 60,000 clones, about 90% detected once. The sequenced material came from peripheral blood. The receptors here all came from a human donor with acute or convalescent COVID-19. The donor label of this sample is uncertain. CDR3s include the opening cysteine and the closing phenylalanine or tryptophan. D genes are given only for firm matches.

v_call: TRBV5-6; j_call: TRBJ1-2; d_call: -; cdr3_nt: TGTGCCAGCAGTCCATTCGGCCAGGGGCGGGCTAACTATGGCTACACCTTC; cdr3_aa: CASSPFGQGRANYGYTF
v_call: TRBV11-2; j_call: TRBJ2-7; d_call: -; cdr3_nt: TGTGCCAGCAGCTTAGAGCGTGGGGACACCTACGAGCAGTACTTC; cdr3_aa: CASSLERGDTYEQYF
v_call: TRBV5-4; j_call: TRBJ1-4; d_call: -; cdr3_nt: TGTGCCAGCAGCTCCTGGCGGTCGGGGGTCGGTGAAAAACTGTTTTTT; cdr3_aa: CASSSWRSGVGEKLFF
v_call: TRBV6-4; j_call: TRBJ2-3; d_call: -; cdr3_nt: TGTGCCAGCAGTGAACAATTCTCGAGCACAGATACGCAGTATTTT; cdr3_aa: CASSEQFSSTDTQYF
v_call: TRBV7-2; j_call: TRBJ2-2; d_call: TRBD1; cdr3_nt: TGTGCCAGCAGCTTAGCGTTGACAGGGGGCGGGGAGCTGTTTTTT; cdr3_aa: CASSLALTGGGELFF
v_call: TRBV19; j_call: TRBJ1-1; d_call: TRBD1; cdr3_nt: TGTGCCAGTCAATCCTGGGGGACAGCGAACACTGAAGCTTTCTTT; cdr3_aa: CASQSWGTANTEAFF
v_call: TRBV7-9; j_call: TRBJ2-1; d_call: -; cdr3_nt: TGTGCCAGCAGCCAGAACAATGAGCAGTTCTTC; cdr3_aa: CASSQNNEQFF
v_call: TRBV7-2; j_call: TRBJ2-2; d_call: -; cdr3_nt: TGTGCCAGCAGCTCGAGGCGCGGATCGGCCCGGGAGCTGTTTTTT; cdr3_aa: CASSSRRGSARELFF
v_call: TRBV7-9; j_call: TRBJ2-1; d_call: TRBD2; cdr3_nt: TGTGCCAGCAGCTTGTATAGCGGGGGGCCCTACAATGAGCAGTTCTTC; cdr3_aa: CASSLYSGGPYNEQFF
v_call: TRBV28; j_call: TRBJ2-1; d_call: -; cdr3_nt: TGTGCCAGCAGTTTAGTGTCAGGGTACAATGAGCAGTTCTTC; cdr3_aa: CASSLVSGYNEQFF
v_call: TRBV2; j_call: TRBJ1-4; d_call: -; cdr3_nt: TGTGCCAGCAAGGAGAGCCGCGCAACTAATGAAAAACTGTTTTTT; cdr3_aa: CASKESRATNEKLFF
v_call: TRBV19; j_call: TRBJ2-3; d_call: -; cdr3_nt: TGTGCCAGTAGTATAGGCGGCCTCGTGAATACGCAGTATTTT; cdr3_aa: CASSIGGLVNTQYF
v_call: TRBV19; j_call: TRBJ1-2; d_call: TRBD1; cdr3_nt: TGTGCCAGTAGTATGGTCAGGGGGAACTATGGCTACACCTTC; cdr3_aa: CASSMVRGNYGYTF
v_call: TRBV7-8; j_call: TRBJ1-5; d_call: -; cdr3_nt: TGTGCCAGCAGCCCAAGACAAAGCAATCAGCCCCAGCATTTT; cdr3_aa: CASSPRQSNQPQHF
v_call: TRBV29-1; j_call: TRBJ2-5; d_call: -; cdr3_nt: TGCAGCGTTGAACGGGGCGGGACTTACCAAGAGACCCAGTACTTC; cdr3_aa: CSVERGGTYQETQYF
v_call: TRBV5-4; j_call: TRBJ2-3; d_call: TRBD2; cdr3_nt: TGTGCCAGCAGCTCCGGACTAGCGGGGATAAGCACAGATACGCAGTATTTT; cdr3_aa: CASSSGLAGISTDTQYF